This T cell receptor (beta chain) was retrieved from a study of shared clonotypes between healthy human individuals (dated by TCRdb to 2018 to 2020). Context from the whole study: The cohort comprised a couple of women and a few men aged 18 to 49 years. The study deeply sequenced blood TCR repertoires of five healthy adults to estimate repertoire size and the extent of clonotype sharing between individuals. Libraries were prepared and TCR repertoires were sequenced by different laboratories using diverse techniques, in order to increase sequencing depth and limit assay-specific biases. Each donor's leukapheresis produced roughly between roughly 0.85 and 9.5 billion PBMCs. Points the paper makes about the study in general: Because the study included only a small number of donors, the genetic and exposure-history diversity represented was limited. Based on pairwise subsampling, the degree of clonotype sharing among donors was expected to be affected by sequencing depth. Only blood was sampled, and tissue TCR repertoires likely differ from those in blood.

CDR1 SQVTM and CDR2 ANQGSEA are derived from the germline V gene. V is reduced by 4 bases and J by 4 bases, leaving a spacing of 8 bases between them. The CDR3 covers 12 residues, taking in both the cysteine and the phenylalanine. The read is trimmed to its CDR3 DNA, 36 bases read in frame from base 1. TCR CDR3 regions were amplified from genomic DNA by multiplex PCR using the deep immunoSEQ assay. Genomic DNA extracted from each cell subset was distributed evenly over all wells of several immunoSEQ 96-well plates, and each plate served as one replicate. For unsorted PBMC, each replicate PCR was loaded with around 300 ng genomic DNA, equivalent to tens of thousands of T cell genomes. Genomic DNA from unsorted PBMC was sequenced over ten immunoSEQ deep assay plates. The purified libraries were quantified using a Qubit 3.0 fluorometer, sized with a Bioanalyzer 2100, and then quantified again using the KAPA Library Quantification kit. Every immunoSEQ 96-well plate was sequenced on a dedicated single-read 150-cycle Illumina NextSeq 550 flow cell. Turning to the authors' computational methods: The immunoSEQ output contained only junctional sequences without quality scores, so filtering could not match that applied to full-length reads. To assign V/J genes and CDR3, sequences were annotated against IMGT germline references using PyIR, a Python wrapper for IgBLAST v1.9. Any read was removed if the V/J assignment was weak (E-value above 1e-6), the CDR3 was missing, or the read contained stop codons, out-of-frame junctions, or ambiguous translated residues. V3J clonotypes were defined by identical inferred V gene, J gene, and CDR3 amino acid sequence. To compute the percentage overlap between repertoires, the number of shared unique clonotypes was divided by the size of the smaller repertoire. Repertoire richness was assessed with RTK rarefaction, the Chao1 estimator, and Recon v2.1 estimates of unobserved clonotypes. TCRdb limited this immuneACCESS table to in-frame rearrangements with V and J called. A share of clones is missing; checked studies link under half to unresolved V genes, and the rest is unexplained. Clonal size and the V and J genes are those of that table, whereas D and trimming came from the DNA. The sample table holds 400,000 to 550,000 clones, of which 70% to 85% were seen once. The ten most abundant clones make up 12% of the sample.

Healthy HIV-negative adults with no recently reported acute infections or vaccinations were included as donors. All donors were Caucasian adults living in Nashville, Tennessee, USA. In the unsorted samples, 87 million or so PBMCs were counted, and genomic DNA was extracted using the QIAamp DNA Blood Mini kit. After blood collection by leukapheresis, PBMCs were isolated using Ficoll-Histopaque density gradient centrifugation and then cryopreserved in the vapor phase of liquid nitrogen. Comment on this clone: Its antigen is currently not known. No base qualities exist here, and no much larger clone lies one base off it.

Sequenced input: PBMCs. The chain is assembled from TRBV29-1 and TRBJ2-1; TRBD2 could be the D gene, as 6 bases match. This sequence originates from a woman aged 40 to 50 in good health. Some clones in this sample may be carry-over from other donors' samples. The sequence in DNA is TGCAGCGTTGGGCTAGCGTACAATGAGCAGTTCTTC. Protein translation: CSVGLAYNEQFF.